This entry is about one TCR beta chain. In this sample, this clone turned up once. It lacks a known antigen. There are no base qualities to consult, and no much larger clone falls within one base. The immunoSEQ Assay, a bias-controlled multiplex PCR, was used to amplify TCRbeta CDR3 regions from genomic DNA. Concerning the study's data processing: Nucleated cell counts per sample were estimated from amplification of reference gene primers within the assay. To quantify the absolute abundance of each unique TCRbeta CDR3 rearrangement, sequence reads were collapsed and filtered. For each sample, productive Simpson clonality was calculated as the square root of Simpson's diversity index across productive rearrangements. TCRdb provides this immuneACCESS table in a form limited to in-frame rearrangements. Some clones are lacking; in checked studies, under half of them reflect an unresolved V gene, and why the rest are absent is not known. That table gives V, J and clone size, and the DNA gave D and trimming. The sample records 310,000 or so clones, about nine tenths of which are singletons. The ten largest clones add up to about 9.4% of the sample.

This entry is derived from a study of blood T cell repertoires in COVID-19 (dated by TCRdb to 2020 to 2021). The study in broad terms: Samples covering the acute and convalescent phases of COVID-19 were provided by collaborators in the United States, Italy and Spain. The material from the prospective study consisted of cDNA or gDNA derived from T cells, B-cell-depleted T cells, or PBMCs. Subjects who had been exposed to COVID-19, were actively infected with it, or had recovered from it provided the deeply sampled blood TCRbeta repertoires that made up the dataset. The repertoires were released in a freely available public database meant as a resource for research on the immune response to SARS-CoV-2. Samples came from the ongoing ImmuneRACE study (first 160 participants) plus 1,254 subjects from 6 global collaborators. Nearly every sample came with metadata listing a de-identified subject ID, COVID-19 status, age in years and sex. Where HLA class I and class II types were available, the types were taken from metadata supplied by the sample provider, not from assay-based typing.

As encoded in the germline V gene, CDR1 is SGHRS while CDR2 is YFSETQ. From cysteine to phenylalanine, the CDR3 is 17 amino acids long. This entry keeps only the CDR3 DNA: 51 bases, framed from base 1. V is cut by 4 bases and J by 5 bases, and the space between the germline ends is 19 bases. Enrolling through a virtual design, the prospective study's participants ranged in age from roughly 18 to 89 years and lived across more than 20 United States geographic areas. In the prospective study, cohorts were assigned on the basis of participant-reported clinical history obtained from a screening survey and a study questionnaire. For ImmuneRACE Cohort 3, a participant was defined as recovered based on two consecutive negative NP/OP PCR tests, clearance by a healthcare professional, or resolution of symptoms. Each participant in the prospective study had whole blood, serum and a nasopharyngeal or oropharyngeal swab collected by mobile phlebotomists. Over a roughly 2-month period, participants in the prospective study had the option of providing additional blood draws and questionnaires. Blood samples from the prospective study were shipped frozen or at room temperature prior to DNA extraction.

On the study overall, not on this receptor specifically: How much clinical and demographic metadata was included differed by source and by participant, and the metadata was provided uncurated.

This receptor chain uses TRBV5-1 and TRBJ1-6; perhaps TRBD1 is the D gene, with 5 bases matching. This sequence was found in a woman in her late teens or twenties who had recovered from COVID-19. Sequencing was done on a sample of PBMCs or T cells enriched from blood (not recorded which). The DNA is as follows: TGCGCCAGCAGCCCCCGGGCCCAGGGCTACGATAATTCACCCCTCCACTTT. Its protein product is CASSPRAQGYDNSPLHF.